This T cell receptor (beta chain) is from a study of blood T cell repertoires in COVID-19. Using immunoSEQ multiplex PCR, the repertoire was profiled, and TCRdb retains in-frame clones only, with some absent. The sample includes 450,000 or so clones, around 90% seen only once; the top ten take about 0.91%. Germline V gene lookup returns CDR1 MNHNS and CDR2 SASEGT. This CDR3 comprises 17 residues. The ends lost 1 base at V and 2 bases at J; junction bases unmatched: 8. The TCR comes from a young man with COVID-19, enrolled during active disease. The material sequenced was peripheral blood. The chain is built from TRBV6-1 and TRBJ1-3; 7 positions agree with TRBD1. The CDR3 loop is CASSEVVTGLAGNTIYF. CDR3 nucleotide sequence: TGTGCCAGCAGTGAAGTTGTGACAGGGCTCGCTGGAAACACCATATATTTT.